The 20 T cell receptor beta chains below all came from one sample that was sequenced in a study of human T cells and chemical hapten exposure. TCRdb processed the RACE reads anew with MiXCR; each CDR3 protein has one entry. The sample contains approximately 400,000 distinct CDR3 sequences, 5.1% of which appear only once. Time point meaning: pre-sensitization, week 0. As to treatment: therapeutic diphenylcyclopropenone sensitization with weekly scalp DPC. This specimen was whole blood, taken in connection with sensitization to the hapten diphenylcyclopropenone (DPC). These TCRs come from a woman aged 45-60 years with alopecia areata. Some clones in this sample may be carry-over from other donors' samples.

Only a few counts were recorded for this clonotype. A much larger clone sits a single nucleotide away, making a read error possible. J is TRBJ2-6 and V is TRBV9, with 7 bases identical to TRBD1. The germline V gene encodes CDR1 SGDLS and CDR2 YYNGEE. The V segment lost 4 bases and the J segment 3 bases; nucleotides outside the gene matches: 4. The CDR3 loop spans 15 amino acids. CDR3 sequence reads: CASSLQGVGANVLTF. DNA for the CDR3: TGTGCCAGCAGCCTCCAGGGGGTTGGGGCCAACGTCCTGACTTTC.

Here the CDR3 DNA reads TGTGCCAGCGGGGGCATTCAAGAGACCCAGTACTTC. Its translation is CASGGIQETQYF. This chain joins TRBV7-9 and TRBJ2-5; the D gene is possibly TRBD1 (6 bases). In germline, CDR1 is SEHNR, CDR2 FQNEAQ (reference sequence). V lost 8 bases to trimming and J lost 2 bases, with 9 bases between them. The CDR3 runs 12 residues.

This sequence joins TRBV5-1 and TRBJ1-1; no firm D call. With 3 bases removed from V and 2 bases from J, the gap between germline ends came to 11 bases. This CDR3 has 14 residues. CDR1 is SGHRS and CDR2 is YFSETQ in the germline V gene. The CDR3 sequence: CASSWRALNTEAFF. The CDR3 coding sequence is TGCGCCAGCAGCTGGAGGGCCCTAAACACTGAAGCTTTCTTT.

This clonotype was observed at least ten times. This sequence joins TRBV29-1 and TRBJ1-1; D might be TRBD1 (5 bases). CDR1 and CDR2 from the germline V gene are SQVTM and ANQGSEA. The germline V and J ends were trimmed by 7 bases and 0 bases, with 12 bases remaining between them. The CDR3 loop spans 13 amino acids. CDR3 region: CSARTGLNTEAFF. In nucleotides, the CDR3 is TGCAGCGCCAGAACAGGTTTGAACACTGAAGCTTTCTTT.

This clonotype has ten or more counts. This chain connects TRBV5-1 to TRBJ1-2; 8 nucleotides line up with TRBD1. CDR3 length equals 14 residues. CDR1 is SGHRS, CDR2 YFSETQ, per germline. V shed 3 bases and J 6 bases; nucleotides not matched to a gene: 7. The CDR3 loop reads CASSYSGQGDGYTF. The CDR3 DNA reads TGCGCCAGCAGCTACTCCGGACAGGGAGATGGCTACACCTTC.

V usage is TRBV7-2 and J usage is TRBJ2-7, with D unresolved. Germline V CDR1 and CDR2: SGHTA, FQGNSA. V shed 1 base and J shed 2 bases, with 9 bases lying between them. The CDR3 sequence is 14 residues long. The CDR3 DNA reads as TGTGCCAGCAGCTTAGTGGTCCCTGCCTACGAGCAGTACTTC. Its translation: CASSLVVPAYEQYF.

The J gene is TRBJ1-4, the V gene TRBV12-3 or TRBV12-4, with D maybe TRBD1 (5 bases). The CDR3 has 14 residues. Trimming shortened V by 5 bases and J by 4 bases, and 11 bases separated the two germline ends. The CDR3 coding sequence is TGTGCCAGCAGTCCCGGGGACGGTAATGAAAAACTGTTTTTT. Its translation is CASSPGDGNEKLFF.

The rearrangement uses TRBV3-1 and TRBJ1-2; D is uncertain. The CDR3 runs 11 residues. V lost 0 bases and J lost 7, with 3 bases in between. The germline V gene has CDR1 LGHDT and CDR2 YNNKEL (reference sequence). For the CDR3, the DNA is TGTGCCAGCAGCCAAGAACGTGGCTACACCTTC. It yields the protein CASSQERGYTF.

A few counts support this clonotype. The chain couples TRBV27 to TRBJ2-2, with TRBD1 as a possible D gene (5 bases). The CDR3 has 15 amino acids. Trimming shortened V by 2 bases and J by 6 bases, and 13 bases separated the two germline ends. The V gene's germline CDR1 is MNHEY and CDR2 SMNVEV (reference sequence). CDR3 coding DNA: TGTGCCAGCAGTTTAAGGATAGGGGCGGCCGGGGAGCTGTTTTTT. Translating gives CASSLRIGAAGELFF.

This clonotype came up many times. This rearrangement joins TRBV9 to TRBJ1-1; D not certain. V lost 3 bases to trimming and J lost 5 bases, with 11 bases between them. The CDR3 sequence is 13 residues long. CDR1 is SGDLS, CDR2 YYNGEE, per germline. CDR3 DNA: TGTGCCAGCAGCGAAAACTATGGGACTGAAGCTTTCTTT. This gives the protein CASSENYGTEAFF.

This clonotype was observed many times. The chain employs TRBV27 and TRBJ2-7, with D unresolved. Looked up from germline, CDR1 is MNHEY and CDR2 is SMNVEV (reference sequence). V gave up 5 bases and J gave up 0 bases, with 14 bases separating them. This CDR3 contains 15 residues. The CDR3 region is CASSPLLGLSYEQYF. In DNA form, the CDR3 reads TGTGCCAGCAGTCCCCTTTTGGGCCTCTCCTACGAGCAGTACTTC.

This clonotype was observed many times. The CDR3 bases are TGTGCCAGCAGTCCTACCACAGGGCTCGGCACTGAAGCTTTCTTT. Its translation is CASSPTTGLGTEAFF. V is TRBV12-3 or TRBV12-4 and J is TRBJ1-1; D may be TRBD1 (6 bases). V lost 5 bases and J lost 4, with 17 bases in between. CDR3 size: 15 residues.

The table lists this clonotype with many counts. The chain links TRBV9 to TRBJ1-6; 7 bases are shared with TRBD1. From germline, CDR1 is SGDLS and CDR2 YYNGEE. The CDR3 runs to 15 residues. The ends lost 0 bases at V and 8 bases at J; junction bases unmatched: 5. CDR3 coding DNA: TGTGCCAGCAGCGTAGACGGCAGGGGGGATTCACCCCTCCACTTT. Translation gives CASSVDGRGDSPLHF.

This clonotype appeared many times. This sequence joins TRBV20-1 and TRBJ2-1, with D perhaps TRBD2 (5 bases). Germline V gene data show CDR1 as DFQATT and CDR2 as SNEGSKA (reference sequence). The CDR3 is made up of 11 amino acids. V was clipped by 6 bases and J by 10 bases, with 13 bases between them. CDR3 nucleotide sequence: TGCAGTGCCCCCCGAGGGCGGGAGCAGTTCTTC. Encoded protein: CSAPRGREQFF.

This clonotype has at least ten counts. The gene calls are TRBV7-7 and TRBJ2-2, with D uncertain. Germline V gives CDR1 SSHAT, CDR2 FNYEAQ (reference sequence). This CDR3 comprises 13 residues. Trimming pared 5 bases from V and 5 bases from J, leaving 9 bases between. CDR3 in DNA: TGTGCCAGCAGCGCTAGTAGAACCGGGGAGCTGTTTTTT. It yields the protein CASSASRTGELFF.

The table lists this clonotype with a few counts. V is TRBV25-1 and J is TRBJ1-6, with 10 bases identical to TRBD1. Germline V gives CDR1 MGHDK, CDR2 SYGVNS. CDR3 length equals 14 residues. Trimming took 5 bases from V and 9 from J; bases not matched to a gene: 4. CDR3 in amino acids: CASSRTGGRSPLHF. Written as DNA, the CDR3 is TGTGCCAGCAGTAGGACAGGGGGGCGTTCACCCCTCCACTTT.

This clonotype occurred many times. This chain connects TRBV29-1 to TRBJ1-3, with unresolved D. Germline assignment: CDR1 SQVTM and CDR2 ANQGSEA. The CDR3 runs to 13 residues. V was pared by 5 bases and J by 1 base, with 9 bases between. The CDR3 loop reads CSVTAPSGNTIYF. The CDR3 bases are TGCAGCGTTACCGCCCCTTCTGGAAACACCATATATTTT.

This clonotype was seen repeatedly, ten times or more. The chain employs TRBV7-9 and TRBJ2-1, with D perhaps matching TRBD1 (5 bases). This CDR3 comprises 16 residues. Deletions cut 5 bases from V and 3 bases from J, with 17 bases between. CDR1 is SEHNR and CDR2 is FQNEAQ in the germline V gene (reference sequence). The CDR3 DNA reads TGTGCCAGCAGCCCATTCGGCAGGGCAGACTACAATGAGCAGTTCTTC. Translated, it gives CASSPFGRADYNEQFF.

This clonotype was seen a few times. The V gene is TRBV6-1, the J gene TRBJ1-4; no reliable D call. With 6 bases removed from V and 0 bases from J, the gap between germline ends came to 20 bases. CDR3 size: 18 residues. The germline gives CDR1 MNHNS, CDR2 SASEGT. CDR3 protein: CASSPPRFRTSTNEKLFF. CDR3 DNA sequence: TGTGCCAGCAGCCCTCCTCGTTTCAGGACCTCAACTAATGAAAAACTGTTTTTT.

This clonotype was seen at least ten times. The chain is built from TRBV2 and TRBJ1-2; D is perhaps TRBD1 (6 bases). This CDR3 has 16 residues. Trimming removed 4 bases at V and 4 bases at J, with 19 bases between. Germline CDR1 SNHLY, CDR2 FYNNEI. CDR3 residues: CASSGAGTSVSYGYTF. The CDR3 DNA reads as TGTGCCAGCAGTGGAGCCGGGACATCGGTTTCCTATGGCTACACCTTC.